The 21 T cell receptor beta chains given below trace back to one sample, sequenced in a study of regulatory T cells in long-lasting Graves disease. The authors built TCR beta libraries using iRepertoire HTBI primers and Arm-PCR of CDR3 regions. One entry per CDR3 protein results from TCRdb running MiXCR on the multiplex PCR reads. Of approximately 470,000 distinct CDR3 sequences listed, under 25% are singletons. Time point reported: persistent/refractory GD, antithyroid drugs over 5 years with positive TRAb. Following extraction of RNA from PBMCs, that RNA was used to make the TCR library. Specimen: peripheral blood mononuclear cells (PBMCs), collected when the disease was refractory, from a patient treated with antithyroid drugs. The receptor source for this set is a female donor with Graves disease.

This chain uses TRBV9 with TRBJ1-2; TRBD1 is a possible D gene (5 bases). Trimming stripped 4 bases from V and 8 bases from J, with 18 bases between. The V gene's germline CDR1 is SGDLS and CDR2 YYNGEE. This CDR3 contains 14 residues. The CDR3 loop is CASSPGTGLRGYTF. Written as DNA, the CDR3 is TGTGCCAGCAGCCCCGGGACCGGCCTTAGGGGCTACACCTTC.

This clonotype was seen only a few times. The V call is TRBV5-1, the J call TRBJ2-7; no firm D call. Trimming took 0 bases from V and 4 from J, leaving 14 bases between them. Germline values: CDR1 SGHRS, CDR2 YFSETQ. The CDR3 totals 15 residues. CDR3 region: CASSLDWRPRYEQYF. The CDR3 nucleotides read TGCGCCAGCAGCTTGGACTGGAGACCTAGGTACGAGCAGTACTTC.

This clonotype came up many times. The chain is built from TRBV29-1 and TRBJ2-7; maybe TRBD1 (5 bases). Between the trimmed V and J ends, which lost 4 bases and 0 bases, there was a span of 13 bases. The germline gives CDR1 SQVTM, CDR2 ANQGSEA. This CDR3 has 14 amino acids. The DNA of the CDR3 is TGCAGCGTTGTCCCCCCAGACAGCTCCTACGAGCAGTACTTC. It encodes CSVVPPDSSYEQYF.

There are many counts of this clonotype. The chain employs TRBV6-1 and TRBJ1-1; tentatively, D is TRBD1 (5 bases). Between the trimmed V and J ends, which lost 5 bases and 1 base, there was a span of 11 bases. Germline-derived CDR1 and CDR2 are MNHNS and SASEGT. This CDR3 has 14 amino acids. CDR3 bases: TGTGCCAGCAGTCCAGGGTACGGGAACACTGAAGCTTTCTTT. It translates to CASSPGYGNTEAFF.

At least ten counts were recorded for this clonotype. The CDR3 region is CSVEAAGVTNTEAFF. The DNA for the CDR3 is TGCAGCGTTGAGGCGGCAGGAGTTACGAACACTGAAGCTTTCTTT. The chain has TRBV29-1 and TRBJ1-1, with D hard to call. In germline, CDR1 is SQVTM, CDR2 ANQGSEA. The length of the CDR3 is 15 residues. Trimming cost V 3 bases and J 1 base, with 15 bases left between them.

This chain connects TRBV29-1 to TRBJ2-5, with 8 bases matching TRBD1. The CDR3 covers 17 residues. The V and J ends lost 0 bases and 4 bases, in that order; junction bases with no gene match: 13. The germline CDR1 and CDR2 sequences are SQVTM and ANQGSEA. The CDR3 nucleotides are TGCAGCGTTGAAGATCAGGGGACAGGAGATATTTTAGAGACCCAGTACTTC. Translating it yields CSVEDQGTGDILETQYF.

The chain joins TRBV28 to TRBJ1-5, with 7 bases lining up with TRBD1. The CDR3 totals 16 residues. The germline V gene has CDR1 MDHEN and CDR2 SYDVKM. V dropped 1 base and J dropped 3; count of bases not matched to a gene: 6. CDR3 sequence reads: CASSLLSGGYNQPQHF. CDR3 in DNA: TGTGCCAGCAGTTTATTGTCAGGGGGTTACAATCAGCCCCAGCATTTT.

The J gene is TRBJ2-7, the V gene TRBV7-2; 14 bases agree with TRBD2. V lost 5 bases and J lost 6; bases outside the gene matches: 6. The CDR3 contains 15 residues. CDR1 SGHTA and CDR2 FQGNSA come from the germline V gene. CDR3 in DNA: TGTGCCAGCAGCCGAGGGACTAGCGGGAGAAGCGAGCAGTACTTC. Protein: CASSRGTSGRSEQYF.

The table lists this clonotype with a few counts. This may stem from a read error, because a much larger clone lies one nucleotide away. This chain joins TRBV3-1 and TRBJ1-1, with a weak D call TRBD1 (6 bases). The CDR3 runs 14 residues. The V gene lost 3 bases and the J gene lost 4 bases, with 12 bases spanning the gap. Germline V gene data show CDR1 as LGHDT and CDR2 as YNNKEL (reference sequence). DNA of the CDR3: TGTGCCAGCAGCCACGAGGGGGGACCCACTGAAGCTTTCTTT. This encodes CASSHEGGPTEAFF.

The CDR3 spells CASSLAGERRYEQYF. CDR3 in DNA: TGCGCCAGCAGCTTGGCCGGGGAGCGCCGTTACGAGCAGTACTTC. The chain links TRBV5-1 to TRBJ2-7, with a tentative D call TRBD2 (5 bases). Germline CDR1 is SGHRS and CDR2 is YFSETQ. V lost 0 bases and J lost 4, with 14 bases in between. The CDR3 runs 15 residues.

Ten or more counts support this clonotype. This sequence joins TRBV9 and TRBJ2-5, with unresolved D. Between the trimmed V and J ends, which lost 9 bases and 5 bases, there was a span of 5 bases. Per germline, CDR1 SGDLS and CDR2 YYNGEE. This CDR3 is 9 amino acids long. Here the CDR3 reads CAMRETQYF. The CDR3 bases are TGTGCCATGCGGGAGACCCAGTACTTC.

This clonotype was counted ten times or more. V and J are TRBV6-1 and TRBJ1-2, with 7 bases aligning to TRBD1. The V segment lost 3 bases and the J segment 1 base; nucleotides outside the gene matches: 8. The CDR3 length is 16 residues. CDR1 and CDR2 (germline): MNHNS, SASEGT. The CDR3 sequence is CASSDRGGSFNYGYTF. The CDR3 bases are TGTGCCAGCAGTGACAGGGGGGGATCCTTTAACTATGGCTACACCTTC.

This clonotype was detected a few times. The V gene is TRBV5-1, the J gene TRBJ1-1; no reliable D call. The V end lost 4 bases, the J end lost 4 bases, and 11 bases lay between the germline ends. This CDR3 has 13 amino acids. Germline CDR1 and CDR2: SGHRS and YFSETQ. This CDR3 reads CASSVSISTEAFF. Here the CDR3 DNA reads TGCGCCAGCAGCGTTTCTATCTCCACTGAAGCTTTCTTT.

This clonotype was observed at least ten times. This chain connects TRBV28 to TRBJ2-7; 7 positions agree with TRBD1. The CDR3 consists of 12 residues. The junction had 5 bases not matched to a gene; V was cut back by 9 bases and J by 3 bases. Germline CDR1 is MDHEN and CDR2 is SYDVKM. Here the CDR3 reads CASDTGDYEQYF. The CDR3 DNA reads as TGTGCCAGTGATACAGGGGACTACGAGCAGTACTTC.

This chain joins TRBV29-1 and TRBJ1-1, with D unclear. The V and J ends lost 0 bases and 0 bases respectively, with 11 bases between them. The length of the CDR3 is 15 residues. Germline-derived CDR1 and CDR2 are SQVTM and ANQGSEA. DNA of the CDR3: TGCAGCGTTGAAGATTTAGGCACCTTGAACACTGAAGCTTTCTTT. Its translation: CSVEDLGTLNTEAFF.

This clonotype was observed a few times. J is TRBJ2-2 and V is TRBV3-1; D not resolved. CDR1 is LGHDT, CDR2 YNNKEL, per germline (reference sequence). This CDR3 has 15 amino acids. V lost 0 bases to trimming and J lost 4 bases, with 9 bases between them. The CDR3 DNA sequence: TGTGCCAGCAGCCAAGATACCGGATTCACCGGGGAGCTGTTTTTT. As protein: CASSQDTGFTGELFF.

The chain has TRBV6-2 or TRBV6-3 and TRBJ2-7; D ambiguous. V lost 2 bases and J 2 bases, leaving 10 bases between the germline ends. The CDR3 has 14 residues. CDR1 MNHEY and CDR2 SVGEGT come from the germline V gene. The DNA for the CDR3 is TGTGCCAGCAGTTACCCCGAAGTTACCTACGAGCAGTACTTC. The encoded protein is CASSYPEVTYEQYF.

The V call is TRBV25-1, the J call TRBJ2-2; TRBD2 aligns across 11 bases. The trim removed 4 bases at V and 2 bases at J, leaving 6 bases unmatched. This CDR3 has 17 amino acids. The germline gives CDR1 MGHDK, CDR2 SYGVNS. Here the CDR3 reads CASSGSLAGGNTGELFF. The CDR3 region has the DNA TGTGCCAGCAGTGGTTCCCTAGCGGGAGGTAACACCGGGGAGCTGTTTTTT.

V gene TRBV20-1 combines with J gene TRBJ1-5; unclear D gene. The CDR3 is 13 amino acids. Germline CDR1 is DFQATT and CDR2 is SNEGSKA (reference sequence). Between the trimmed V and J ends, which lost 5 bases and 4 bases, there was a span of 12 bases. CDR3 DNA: TGCAGTGCTCCTGTCTCCCTAAATCAGCCCCAGCATTTT. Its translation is CSAPVSLNQPQHF.

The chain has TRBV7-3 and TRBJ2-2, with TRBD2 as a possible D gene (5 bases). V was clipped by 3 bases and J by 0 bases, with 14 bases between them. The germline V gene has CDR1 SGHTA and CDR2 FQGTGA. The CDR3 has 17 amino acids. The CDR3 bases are TGTGCCAGCAGCTTTGGCCACGCGAGGGCGAACACCGGGGAGCTGTTTTTT. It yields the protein CASSFGHARANTGELFF.

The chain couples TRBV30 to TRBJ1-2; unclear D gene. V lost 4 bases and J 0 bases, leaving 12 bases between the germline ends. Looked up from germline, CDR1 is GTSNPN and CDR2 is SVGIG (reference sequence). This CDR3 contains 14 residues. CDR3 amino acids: CAWTFDGANYGYTF. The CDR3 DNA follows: TGTGCCTGGACTTTTGACGGCGCTAACTATGGCTACACCTTC.